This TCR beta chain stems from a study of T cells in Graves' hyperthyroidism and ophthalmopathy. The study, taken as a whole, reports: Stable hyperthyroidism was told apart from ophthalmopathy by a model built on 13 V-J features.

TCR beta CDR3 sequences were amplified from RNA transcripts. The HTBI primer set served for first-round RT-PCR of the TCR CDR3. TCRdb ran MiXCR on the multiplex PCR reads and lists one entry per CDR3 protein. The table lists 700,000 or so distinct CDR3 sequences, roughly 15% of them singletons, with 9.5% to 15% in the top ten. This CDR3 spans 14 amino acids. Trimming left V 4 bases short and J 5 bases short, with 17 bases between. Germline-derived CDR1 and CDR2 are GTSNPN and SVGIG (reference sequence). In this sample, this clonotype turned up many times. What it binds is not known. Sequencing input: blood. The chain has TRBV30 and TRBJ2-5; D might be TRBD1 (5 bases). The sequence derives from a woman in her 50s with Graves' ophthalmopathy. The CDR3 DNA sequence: TGTGCCTGGACCAAATGGGGCCTTTCGGAGACCCAGTACTTC. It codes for CAWTKWGLSETQYF. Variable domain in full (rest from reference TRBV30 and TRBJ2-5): SQTIHQWPATLVQPVGSPLSLECTVEGTSNPNLYWYRQAAGRGLQLLFYSVGIGQISSEVPQNLSASRPQDRQFILSSKKLLLSDSGFYLCAWTKWGLSETQYFGPGTRLLVL.